This note documents a single T cell receptor beta chain sequence. The data belong to a study of shared clonotypes between healthy human individuals. Whole-study context: Researchers drew samples from a couple of women and three men aged 18 to 49.

This CDR3 is built from 13 residues. V was cut by 5 bases and J by 7 bases, with 14 bases left in between. Germline CDR1 and CDR2: MNHEY and SVGAGI. Measured with immunoSEQ multiplex PCR; TCRdb has only the in-frame clones, and not every one. The table records about half a million clones, around 79% of them present only once. The J gene is TRBJ2-5, the V gene TRBV6-5, with TRBD2 as a possible D gene (6 bases). What was sequenced was PBMCs. The receptor's source is a woman aged 40 to 55 in good health. Some clones in this sample may be carry-over from other donors' samples. As DNA, the CDR3 is TGTGCCAGCAGTACGTGGGGGGTCGGGACCCAGTACTTC. Protein sequence: CASSTWGVGTQYF.